Listed below are T cell receptor beta chains from one sample, sequenced in a study of T cells in Graves' hyperthyroidism and ophthalmopathy. One entry per CDR3 protein results from TCRdb running MiXCR on the multiplex PCR reads. The table lists approximately 600,000 distinct CDR3 sequences, less than 25% of them singletons, with roughly 30% in the top ten. Material: blood. The origin of the receptors is a man aged 25-40 years with Graves' ophthalmopathy. Both conserved end residues are part of each CDR3. D genes are given only for firm matches. Part of the rows lack a size; the others show once, few, many or a class for expanded clones.

>TRBJ1-1|NA|TRBV6-1|many
TGTGCCAGCAGAACCGCAGAGAACACTGAAGCTTTCTTT
CASRTAENTEAFF
>TRBJ2-3|NA|TRBV11-2|many
TGTGCCAGCAGCTTAATGGCAGATACGCAGTATTTT
CASSLMADTQYF
>TRBJ1-6|TRBD1|TRBV7-2|many
TGTGCCAGCAGCAAACGACAGGGCAATAATTCACCCCTCCACTTT
CASSKRQGNNSPLHF
>TRBJ2-5|TRBD2|TRBV4-2|many
TGTGCCAGCAGTCGGACTAGCGGGAGGGAAGAAGAGACCCAGTACTTC
CASSRTSGREEETQYF
>TRBJ2-2|TRBD2|TRBV12-3/TRBV12-4|few
TGTGCCAGCTCCCGGGCTAGCGGGTACACCGGGGAGCTGTTTTTT
CASSRASGYTGELFF
>TRBJ2-3|NA|TRBV5-6|NA
TGTGCCAGCAGCTTGTTTCTCACAGATACGCAGTATTTT
CASSLFLTDTQYF
>TRBJ2-2|TRBD1|TRBV20-1|few
TGCAGTGCTAGAGACCAGCGACAGGGAAACACCGGGGAGCTGTTTTTT
CSARDQRQGNTGELFF
>TRBJ2-3|NA|TRBV3-2|NA
TGTGCCAGCTCGGAGGGGCGGCGGAGCACAGATACGCAGTATTTT
CASSEGRRSTDTQYF
>TRBJ2-7|TRBD1|TRBV6-1|few
TGTGCCAGCACTAACAGGGGTTCCTACGAGCAGTACTTC
CASTNRGSYEQYF
>TRBJ1-4|NA|TRBV2|NA
TGTGCCAGCAGACCCGAGGGGTCAACTAATGAAAAACTGTTTTTT
CASRPEGSTNEKLFF
>TRBJ2-3|TRBD1|TRBV20-1|few
TGCAGTGCGTGGACAGGGCTTACGCAGTATTTT
CSAWTGLTQYF
>TRBJ2-1|TRBD2|TRBV9|NA
TGTGCCAGCAGCGTAGATCCTAGCGGGACATACAATGAGCAGTTCTTC
CASSVDPSGTYNEQFF
>TRBJ1-4|TRBD1|TRBV7-9|NA
TGTGCCAGCAGCTCGATCGGGACAGGGCGTGAAAAACTGTTTTTT
CASSSIGTGREKLFF
>TRBJ1-6|TRBD1|TRBV28|NA
TGTGCCAGCGGGGGACAGCCGGGTGGTTCACCCATCCACTTT
CASGGQPGGSPIHF
>TRBJ1-1|TRBD1|TRBV28|NA
TGTGCCAGCAAGCCGGGACAGGTTTACACTGAAGCTTTCTTT
CASKPGQVYTEAFF
>TRBJ1-6|NA|TRBV15|few
TGTGCCACCAGCAGAGATCGGGAGGGAGGTTCACCCCTCCACTTT
CATSRDREGGSPLHF
>TRBJ1-1|NA|TRBV18|NA
TGTGCCAGCTCACCCGAGCGAAGACACAATCTGAACACTGAAGCTTTCTTT
CASSPERRHNLNTEAFF
>TRBJ1-2|NA|TRBV2|few
TGTGCCAGCACCGAGGGGGGTCTTTACTATGGCTACACCTTC
CASTEGGLYYGYTF
>TRBJ2-3|NA|TRBV30|NA
TGTGCCTGGGCGCTGGGGCCTAGCACAGATACGCAGTATTTT
CAWALGPSTDTQYF
>TRBJ2-7|TRBD1|TRBV7-9|few
TGTGCCAGCAGCTTTGGGAACAGGGGCTACGAGCAGTACTTC
CASSFGNRGYEQYF
>TRBJ1-1|NA|TRBV5-1|NA
TGCGCCAGCAGCCCCTACAGGGTAAGGTACACTGAAGCTTTCTTT
CASSPYRVRYTEAFF
>TRBJ1-5|TRBD1|TRBV12-5|NA
TGTGCTAGTGGTTTGGGAAGAGACAGGGCACCCGCCGGGTGCAATCAGCCCCAGCATTTT
CASGLGRDRAPAGCNQPQHF